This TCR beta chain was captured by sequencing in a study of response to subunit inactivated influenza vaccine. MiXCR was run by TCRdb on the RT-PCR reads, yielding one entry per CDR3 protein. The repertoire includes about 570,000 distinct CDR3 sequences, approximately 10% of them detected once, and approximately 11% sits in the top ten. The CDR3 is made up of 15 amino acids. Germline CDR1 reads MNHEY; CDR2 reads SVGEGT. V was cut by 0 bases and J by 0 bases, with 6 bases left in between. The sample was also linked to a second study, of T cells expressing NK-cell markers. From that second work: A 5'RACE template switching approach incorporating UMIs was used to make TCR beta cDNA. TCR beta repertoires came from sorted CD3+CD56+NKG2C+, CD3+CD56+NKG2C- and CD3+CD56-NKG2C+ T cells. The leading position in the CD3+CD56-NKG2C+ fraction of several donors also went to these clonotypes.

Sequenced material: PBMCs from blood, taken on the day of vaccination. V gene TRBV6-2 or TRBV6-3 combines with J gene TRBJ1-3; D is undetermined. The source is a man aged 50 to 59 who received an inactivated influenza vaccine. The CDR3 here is CASSYSPFSGNTIYF. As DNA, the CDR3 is TGTGCCAGCAGTTACTCGCCCTTCTCTGGAAACACCATATATTTT.